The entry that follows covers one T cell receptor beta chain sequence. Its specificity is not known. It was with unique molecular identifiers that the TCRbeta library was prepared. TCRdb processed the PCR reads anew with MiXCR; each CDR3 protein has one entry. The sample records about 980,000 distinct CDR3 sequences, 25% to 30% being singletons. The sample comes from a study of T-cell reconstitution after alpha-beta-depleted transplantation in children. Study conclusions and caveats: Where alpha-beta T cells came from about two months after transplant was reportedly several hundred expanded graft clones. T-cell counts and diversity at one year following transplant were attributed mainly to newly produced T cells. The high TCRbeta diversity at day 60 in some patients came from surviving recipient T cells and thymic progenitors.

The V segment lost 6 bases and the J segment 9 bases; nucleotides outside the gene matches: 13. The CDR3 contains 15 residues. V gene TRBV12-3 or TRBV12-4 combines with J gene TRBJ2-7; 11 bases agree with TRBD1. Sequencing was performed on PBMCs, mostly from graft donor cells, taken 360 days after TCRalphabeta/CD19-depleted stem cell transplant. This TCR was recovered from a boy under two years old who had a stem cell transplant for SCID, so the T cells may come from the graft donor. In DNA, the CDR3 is TGTGCCAGCAGCCCCTGGGGGACAGGGGGAGATCCGCAGTACTTC. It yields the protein CASSPWGTGGDPQYF.